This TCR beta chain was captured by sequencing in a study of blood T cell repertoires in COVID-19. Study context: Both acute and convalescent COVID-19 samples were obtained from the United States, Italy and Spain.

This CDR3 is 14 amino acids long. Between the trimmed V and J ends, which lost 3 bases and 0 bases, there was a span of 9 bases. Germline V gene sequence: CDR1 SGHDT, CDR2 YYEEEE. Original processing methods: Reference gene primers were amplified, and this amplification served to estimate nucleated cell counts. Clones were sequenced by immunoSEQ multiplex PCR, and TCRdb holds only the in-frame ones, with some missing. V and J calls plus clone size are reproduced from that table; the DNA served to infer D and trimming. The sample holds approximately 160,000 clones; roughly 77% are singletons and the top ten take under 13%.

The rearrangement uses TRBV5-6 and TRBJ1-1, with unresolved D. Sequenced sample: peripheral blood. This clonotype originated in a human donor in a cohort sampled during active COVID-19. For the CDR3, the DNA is TGTGCCAGCAGCTCCGACGACATGAACACTGAAGCTTTCTTT. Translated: CASSSDDMNTEAFF.